The clone carrying this T cell receptor (beta chain) was found a few times. The TCR beta CDR3 regions underwent amplification from RNA transcripts. An initial RT-PCR round employing HTBI primers preceded a second-round multiplex PCR. One entry per CDR3 protein results from TCRdb running MiXCR on the multiplex PCR reads. The sample consists of more than 150,000 distinct CDR3 sequences, under 40% of them appearing once. Clinical symptoms, serum thyroxine, TRAb, thyroid ultrasound and orbital computed tomography determined diagnosis. The sample belongs to a study of Graves' ophthalmopathy and Graves' hyperthyroidism. V was shortened by 7 bases and J by 2 bases, with 14 bases between the two germline ends. Germline CDR1 MNHNS, CDR2 SASEGT. The CDR3 has 14 amino acids.

The TCR sequence derives from a woman aged 40 to 50 with Graves' ophthalmopathy. V gene TRBV6-1 combines with J gene TRBJ2-5; the D gene is possibly TRBD1 (5 bases). The material sequenced was peripheral blood. The CDR3 region has the DNA TGTGCCAGCAACCTCAGACAGTTACAAGAGACCCAGTACTTC. Its translation is CASNLRQLQETQYF.